The next 9 T cell receptor beta chains were all read from a single sample in a study of T cell repertoires in cytomegalovirus infection (dated by TCRdb to the late 2010s). These reads were obtained on an Illumina HiSeq 1500. The raw public data were reprocessed by TCRdb itself: fastp quality trimming at Q25, MiXCR clonotype calling, in-frame beta chains only. Each record represents a unique CDR3 protein, reported with the most common genes and DNA among its rows. This sample is represented by fewer than 700,000 distinct CDR3 sequences; less than 25% of them were singletons. The ten top clones hold 7% to 9% of the sample. Source material: CD8+ T cells from PBMCs. The origin of the receptors is a human donor in good health (CMV status not recorded). Some clones in this sample may be carry-over from other donors' samples.

The chain uses TRBV2 and TRBJ2-5; a weak D match, TRBD2 (6 bases). The germline V gene encodes CDR1 SNHLY and CDR2 FYNNEI. Trimming left V 8 bases short and J 6 bases short, with 7 bases between. This CDR3 contains 10 residues. CDR3 residues: CASGGKTQYF. In nucleotides, the CDR3 is TGTGCCAGCGGGGGGAAGACCCAGTACTTC. Drawing the rest from reference TRBV2 and TRBJ2-5, the complete variable domain is EPEVTQTPSHQVTQMGQEVILRCVPISNHLYFYWYRQILGQKVEFLVSFYNNEISEKSEIFDDQFSVERPDGSNFTLKIRSTKLEDSAMYFCASGGKTQYFGPGTRLLVL.

The genes are TRBV14 and TRBJ2-1; perhaps TRBD2 as D (7 bases). The CDR3 has 15 residues. V was clipped by 8 bases and J by 1 base, with 15 bases between them. Germline lookup yields CDR1 SGHDN and CDR2 FVKESK. The CDR3 DNA sequence: TGTGCCAGCTGGAGGGGGGGCATGTCCTACAATGAGCAGTTCTTC. Protein: CASWRGGMSYNEQFF.

This clonotype was counted only a few times. The chain joins TRBV28 to TRBJ2-7, with 10 bases matching TRBD1. The CDR3 has 15 amino acids. The ends lost 5 bases at V and 3 bases at J; junction bases unmatched: 7. CDR1 and CDR2 from the germline V gene are MDHEN and SYDVKM. The CDR3 DNA reads as TGTGCCAGCAGTCCAGACAGGGGGCGCCTCTACGAGCAGTACGTC. Residues: CASSPDRGRLYEQYV.

CDR3 in amino acids: CASSYSAGLNTGELFF. The CDR3 bases are TGTGCCAGCAGTTACTCAGCCGGATTAAACACCGGGGAGCTGTTTTTT. The chain has TRBV6-6 and TRBJ2-2; unclear D gene. CDR1 and CDR2 from the germline V gene are MNHNY and SVGAGI (reference sequence). V was shortened by 0 bases and J by 2 bases, with 10 bases between the two germline ends. The CDR3 extends over 16 amino acids.

With regard to this clonotype: This could be a read error, since a much larger clone is one nucleotide away. The chain has TRBV11-2 and TRBJ1-1; D is uncertain. The CDR3 is made up of 14 amino acids. CDR1 and CDR2 (germline): SGHAT, FQNNGV. The CDR3 DNA follows: TGTGCCAGCAGCACACCAAACGAAGAGGCTGAAGCTATCTTT. Amino acid sequence: CASSTPNEEAEAIF.

The rearrangement links TRBV7-9 to TRBJ1-5; D unresolved. The CDR3 extends over 15 amino acids. V gave up 4 bases and J gave up 5 bases, with 15 bases separating them. The germline gives CDR1 SEHNR, CDR2 FQNEAQ (reference sequence). CDR3: CASSSIRGDDQPQHF. The CDR3 DNA sequence: TGTGCCAGCAGCTCTATACGGGGAGATGATCAGCCCCAGCATTTT.

Only a few counts were recorded for this clonotype. The gene calls are TRBV5-5 and TRBJ1-6, with 9 nucleotides matching TRBD1. This CDR3 contains 15 residues. Trimming removed 4 bases from V and 9 bases from J; junction bases left unmatched: 8. The germline V gene encodes CDR1 SGHKS and CDR2 YYEKEE (reference sequence). CDR3 residues: CASSLGTGWSSPLHF. The CDR3, as DNA: TGTGCCAGCAGCCTCGGGACAGGGTGGAGTTCACCCCTCCACTTT.

In the case of this clonotype: A much larger clone lies one base from this, so it may be a read error. The gene calls are TRBV6-5 and TRBJ2-3; D not certain. Germline V lookup: CDR1 MNHEY, CDR2 SVGAGI. This CDR3 spans 12 amino acids. The CDR3 spells CVSRNGADTQYF. The CDR3 DNA reads TGTGTCAGCAGAAATGGCGCAGATACGCAGTATTTT.

This clonotype was counted many times. The rearrangement uses TRBV14 and TRBJ1-1; tentatively, D is TRBD1 (5 bases). CDR1 and CDR2 (germline): SGHDN, FVKESK. Trimming removed 3 bases at V and 5 bases at J, with 22 bases between. The CDR3 contains 17 residues. The CDR3 spells CASSQDNRRGTGTEAFF. The CDR3 DNA follows: TGTGCCAGCAGCCAGGACAACCGGCGGGGGACGGGAACTGAAGCTTTCTTT.